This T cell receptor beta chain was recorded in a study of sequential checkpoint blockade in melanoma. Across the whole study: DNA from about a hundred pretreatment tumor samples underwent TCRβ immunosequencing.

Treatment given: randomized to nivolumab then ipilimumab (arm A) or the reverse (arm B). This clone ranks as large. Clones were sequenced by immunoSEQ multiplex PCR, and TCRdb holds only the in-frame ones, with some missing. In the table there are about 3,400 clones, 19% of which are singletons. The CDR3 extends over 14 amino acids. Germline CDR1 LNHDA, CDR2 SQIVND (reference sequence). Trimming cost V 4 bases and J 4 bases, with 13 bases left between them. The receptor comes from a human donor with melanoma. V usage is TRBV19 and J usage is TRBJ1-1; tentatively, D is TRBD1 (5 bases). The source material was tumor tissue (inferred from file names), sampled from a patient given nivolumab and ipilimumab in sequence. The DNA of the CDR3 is TGTGCCAGTAGTAGGGTCCAGGGTGGCACTGAAGCTTTCTTT. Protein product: CASSRVQGGTEAFF.